Each of the 14 T cell receptor beta chains below was sequenced from the same sample in a study of blood T cell repertoires in COVID-19. Libraries were prepared by immunoSEQ multiplex PCR; TCRdb keeps only in-frame clonotypes and omits some of them. Altogether about 130,000 clones are present, around 86% being singletons, with the ten largest covering approximately 30%. Sequenced sample: peripheral blood. These receptors came from a woman of 80 years or more with acute or convalescent COVID-19.

This chain links TRBV3-1 (or the pseudogene TRBV3-2) with TRBJ2-5; D is possibly TRBD2 (7 bases). CDR3 length: 16 residues. CDR1 is LGHDT, CDR2 YNNKEL, per germline (reference sequence). The ends were cut back, 0 bases at V and 2 bases at J, with 13 bases in the middle. DNA of the CDR3: TGTGCCAGCAGCCAAGAAGGGGAGGGACAACAAGAGACCCAGTACTTC. Translation: CASSQEGEGQQETQYF.

The J gene is TRBJ1-5, the V gene TRBV19, with 8 bases lining up with TRBD1. The CDR3 spans 16 residues. J lost 2 bases, V lost 5 bases, and 8 bases had no gene match. Germline CDR1 and CDR2: LNHDA and SQIVND (reference sequence). As DNA, the CDR3 is TGTGCCAGTAGTCCAGGACAGGGCCGCGGCAATCAGCCCCAGCATTTT. Protein: CASSPGQGRGNQPQHF.

This chain connects TRBV10-3 to TRBJ2-1; D not certain. The CDR3 totals 15 residues. CDR1 and CDR2 from the germline V gene are ENHRY and SYGVKD. V lost 0 bases and J lost 7, with 13 bases in between. The CDR3 sequence is CAISESIRGRNEQFF. DNA of the CDR3: TGTGCCATCAGTGAGTCCATTCGCGGCCGTAATGAGCAGTTCTTC.

In DNA, the CDR3 is TGTGCCAGCAGTTACTCGATAAAGGGGGCTGAGACTGAAGCTTTCTTT. Its translation is CASSYSIKGAETEAFF. This chain links TRBV6-5 with TRBJ1-1; 7 bases line up with TRBD1. The CDR3 extends over 16 amino acids. Trimming removed 0 bases from V and 5 bases from J; junction bases left unmatched: 9. From germline, CDR1 is MNHEY and CDR2 SVGAGI.

This clone appeared once. V and J are TRBV7-2 and TRBJ2-1, with D maybe TRBD1 (6 bases). The germline gives CDR1 SGHTA, CDR2 FQGNSA. V lost 1 base and J 9 bases, leaving 13 bases between the germline ends. CDR3 length equals 14 residues. The CDR3 loop reads CASSLGQAYIEQFF. CDR3 in DNA: TGTGCCAGCAGCTTAGGACAGGCTTATATTGAGCAGTTCTTC.

The V call is TRBV5-4, the J call TRBJ1-3, with 8 bases lining up with TRBD1. Trimming removed 3 bases from V and 4 bases from J; junction bases left unmatched: 6. Germline CDR1 and CDR2: SGHNT and YYREEE (reference sequence). This CDR3 comprises 15 residues. The CDR3 spells CASSSLTGDGNTIYF. CDR3 DNA sequence: TGTGCCAGCAGCTCCCTGACAGGGGACGGAAACACCATATATTTT. Using reference TRBV5-4 and TRBJ1-3 for the parts outside the CDR3, the full variable domain is ETGVTQSPTHLIKTRGQQVTLRCSSQSGHNTVSWYQQALGQGPQFIFQYYREEENGRGNFPPRFSGLQFPNYSSELNVNALELDDSALYLCASSSLTGDGNTIYFGEGSWLTVV.

The chain joins TRBV28 to TRBJ1-2; D gene uncertain. The ends were cut back, 4 bases at V and 8 bases at J, with 14 bases in the middle. Germline V gene lookup returns CDR1 MDHEN and CDR2 SYDVKM. The CDR3 is 13 amino acids. The CDR3 DNA is TGTGCCAGCAGTTCGGAGCTGAACGCGGGCTACACCTTC. Its translation is CASSSELNAGYTF.

The chain uses TRBV6-5 and TRBJ1-6; D might be TRBD1 (6 bases). Germline CDR1 MNHEY, CDR2 SVGAGI. The CDR3 length is 15 residues. The ends were cut back, 9 bases at V and 8 bases at J, with 20 bases in the middle. CDR3 bases: TGTGCCAGTGGGTCTACAGGGTTGAGAGATTCACCCCTCCACTTT. It specifies CASGSTGLRDSPLHF.

The chain carries TRBV9 and TRBJ1-2; 8 bases map to TRBD1. V was clipped by 1 base and J by 8 bases; unmatched bases: 4. Germline V gene lookup returns CDR1 SGDLS and CDR2 YYNGEE. This CDR3 contains 13 residues. The CDR3 sequence: CASSVNRGSGYTF. CDR3 DNA sequence: TGTGCCAGCAGCGTAAACAGGGGGTCCGGCTACACCTTC.

V is TRBV12-3 or TRBV12-4 and J is TRBJ1-5, with a tentative D call TRBD1 (6 bases). The CDR3 runs to 12 residues. Trimming shortened V by 7 bases and J by 4 bases, and 8 bases separated the two germline ends. The CDR3 loop reads CASTQGNQPQHF. The CDR3 DNA reads as TGTGCCAGCACCCAGGGGAATCAGCCCCAGCATTTT.

The chain links TRBV7-9 to TRBJ1-1; maybe TRBD1 (6 bases). The CDR3 consists of 14 residues. Germline V gene lookup returns CDR1 SEHNR and CDR2 FQNEAQ (reference sequence). The V end was cut by 4 bases, the J end by 3 bases, with 12 bases between. The chain's CDR3 is CASSYRAPDTEAFF. DNA of the CDR3: TGTGCCAGCAGCTACAGGGCTCCGGACACTGAAGCTTTCTTT.

The CDR3 reads CASSFVYSSNTGELFF. In DNA, the CDR3 is TGTGCCAGCAGTTTCGTCTACTCATCCAACACCGGGGAGCTGTTTTTT. The V gene is TRBV28, the J gene TRBJ2-2, with unresolved D. The CDR3 loop spans 16 amino acids. CDR1 and CDR2 from the germline V gene are MDHEN and SYDVKM. V dropped 3 bases and J dropped 2 bases, with 13 bases sitting between them.

The rearrangement joins TRBV24-1 to TRBJ1-1; TRBD1 matches 8 bases. Trimming cost V 9 bases and J 7 bases; bases outside gene matches: 6. The V gene's germline CDR1 is KGHDR and CDR2 SFDVKD. This CDR3 comprises 12 residues. Here the CDR3 reads CATYGQGGEAFF. The DNA of the CDR3 is TGTGCCACCTACGGACAGGGAGGTGAAGCTTTCTTT.

This chain connects TRBV5-1 to TRBJ2-4; 10 positions match TRBD1. Germline V gives CDR1 SGHRS, CDR2 YFSETQ. This CDR3 contains 15 residues. V trimming: 4 bases; J trimming: 8 bases; junction bases outside the gene matches: 9. CDR3 sequence reads: CASSEGTGEVDIQYF. CDR3 nucleotides: TGCGCCAGCAGCGAGGGGACAGGGGAGGTCGACATTCAGTACTTC.